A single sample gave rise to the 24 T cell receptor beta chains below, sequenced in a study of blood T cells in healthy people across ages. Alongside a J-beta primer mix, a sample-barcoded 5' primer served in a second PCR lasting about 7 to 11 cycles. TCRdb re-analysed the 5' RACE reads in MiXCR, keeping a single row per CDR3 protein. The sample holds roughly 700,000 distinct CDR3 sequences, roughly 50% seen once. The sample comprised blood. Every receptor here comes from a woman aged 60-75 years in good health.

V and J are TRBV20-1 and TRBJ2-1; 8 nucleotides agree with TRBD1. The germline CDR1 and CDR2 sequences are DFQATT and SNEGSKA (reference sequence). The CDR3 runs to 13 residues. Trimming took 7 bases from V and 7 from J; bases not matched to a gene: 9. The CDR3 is CSVSDRERNEQFF. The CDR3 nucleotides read TGCAGTGTCTCGGACAGGGAAAGAAATGAGCAGTTCTTC.

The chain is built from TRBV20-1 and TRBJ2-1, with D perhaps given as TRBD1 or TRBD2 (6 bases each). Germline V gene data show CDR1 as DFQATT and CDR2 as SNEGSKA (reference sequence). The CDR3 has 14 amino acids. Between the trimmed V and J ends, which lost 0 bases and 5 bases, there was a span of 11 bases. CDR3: CSARDLRGHNEQFF. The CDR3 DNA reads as TGCAGTGCTAGAGATCTACGGGGGCACAATGAGCAGTTCTTC.

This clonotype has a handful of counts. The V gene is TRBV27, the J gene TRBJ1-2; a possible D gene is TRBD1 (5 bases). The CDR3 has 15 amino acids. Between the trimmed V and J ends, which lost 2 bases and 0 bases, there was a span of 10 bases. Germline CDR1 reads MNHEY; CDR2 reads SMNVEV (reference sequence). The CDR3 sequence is CASSLARTPNYGYTF. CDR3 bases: TGTGCCAGCAGTTTAGCTAGGACACCTAACTATGGCTACACCTTC.

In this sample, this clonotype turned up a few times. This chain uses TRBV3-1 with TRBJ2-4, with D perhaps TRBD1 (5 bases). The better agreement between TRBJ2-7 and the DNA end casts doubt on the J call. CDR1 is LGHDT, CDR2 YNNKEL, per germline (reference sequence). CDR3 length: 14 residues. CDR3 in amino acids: CASSPRGLVGEQYF. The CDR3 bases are TGTGCCAGCAGCCCAAGGGGCCTAGTTGGCGAGCAGTACTTC.

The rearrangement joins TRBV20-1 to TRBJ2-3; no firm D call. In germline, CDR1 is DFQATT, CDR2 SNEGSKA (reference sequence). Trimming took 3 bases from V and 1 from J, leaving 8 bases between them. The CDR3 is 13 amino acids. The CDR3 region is CSASLRGTDTQYF. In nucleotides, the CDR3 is TGCAGTGCTAGTCTCCGGGGCACAGATACGCAGTATTTT.

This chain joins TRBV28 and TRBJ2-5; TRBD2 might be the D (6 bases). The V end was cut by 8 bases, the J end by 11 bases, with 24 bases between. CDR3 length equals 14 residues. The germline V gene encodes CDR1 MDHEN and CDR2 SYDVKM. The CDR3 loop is CASGLLGGENEQYF. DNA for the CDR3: TGTGCCAGCGGTCTTTTGGGGGGAGAAAATGAGCAGTACTTC.

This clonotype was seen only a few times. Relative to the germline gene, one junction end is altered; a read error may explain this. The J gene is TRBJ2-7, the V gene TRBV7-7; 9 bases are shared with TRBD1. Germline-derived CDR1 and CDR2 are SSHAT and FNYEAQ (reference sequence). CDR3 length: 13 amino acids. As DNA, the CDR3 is TGTGCTAGCAGCTCAGGACAGGGGACCGAGCAGTACTTC. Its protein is CASSSGQGTEQYF. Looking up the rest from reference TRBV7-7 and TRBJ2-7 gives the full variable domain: GAGVSQSPRYKVTKRGQDVTLRCDPISSHATLYWYQQALGQGPEFLTYFNYEAQPDKSGLPSDRFSAERPEGSISTLTIQRTEQRDSAMYRCASSSGQGTEQYFGPGTRLTVT.

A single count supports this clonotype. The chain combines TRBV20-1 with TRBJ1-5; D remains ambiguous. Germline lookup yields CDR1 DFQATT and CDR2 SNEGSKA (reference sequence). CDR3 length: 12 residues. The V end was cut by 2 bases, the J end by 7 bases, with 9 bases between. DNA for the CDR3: TGCAGTGCTAGAAGGACCGGGCAGCCCCAGCATTTT. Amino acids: CSARRTGQPQHF.

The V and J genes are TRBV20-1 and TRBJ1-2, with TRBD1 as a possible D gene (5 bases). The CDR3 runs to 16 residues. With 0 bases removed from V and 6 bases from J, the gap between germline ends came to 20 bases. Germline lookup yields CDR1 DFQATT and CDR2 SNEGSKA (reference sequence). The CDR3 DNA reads TGCAGTGCTAGAGATTATGGGCAGGGCTCAAAGAATGGCTACACCTTC. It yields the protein CSARDYGQGSKNGYTF.

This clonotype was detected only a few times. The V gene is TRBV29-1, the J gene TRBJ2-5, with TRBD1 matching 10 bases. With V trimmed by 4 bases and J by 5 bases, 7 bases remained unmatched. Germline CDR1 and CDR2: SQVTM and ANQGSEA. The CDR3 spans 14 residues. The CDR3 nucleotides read TGCAGCGTTGGACAGGGGGCGGTCGGGGAGACCCAGTACTTC. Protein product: CSVGQGAVGETQYF.

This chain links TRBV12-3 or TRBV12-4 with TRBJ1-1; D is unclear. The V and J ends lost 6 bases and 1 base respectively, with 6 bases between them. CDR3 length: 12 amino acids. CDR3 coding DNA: TGTGCCAGCAGGAGGAAGAACACTGAAGCTTTCTTT. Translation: CASRRKNTEAFF.

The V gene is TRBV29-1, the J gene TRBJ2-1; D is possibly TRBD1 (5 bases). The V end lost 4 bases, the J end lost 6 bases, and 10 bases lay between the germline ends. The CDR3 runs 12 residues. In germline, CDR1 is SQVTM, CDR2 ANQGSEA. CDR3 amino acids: CSVGQSPNEQFF. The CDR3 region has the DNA TGCAGCGTTGGACAGAGTCCCAATGAGCAGTTCTTC.

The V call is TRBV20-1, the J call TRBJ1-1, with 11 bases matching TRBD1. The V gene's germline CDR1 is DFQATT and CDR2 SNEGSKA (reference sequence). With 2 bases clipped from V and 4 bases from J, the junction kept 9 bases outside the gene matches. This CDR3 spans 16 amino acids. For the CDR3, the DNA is TGCAGTGCTAGACGGACAGGGGGCGAGTTTACCACTGAAGCTTTCTTT. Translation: CSARRTGGEFTTEAFF.

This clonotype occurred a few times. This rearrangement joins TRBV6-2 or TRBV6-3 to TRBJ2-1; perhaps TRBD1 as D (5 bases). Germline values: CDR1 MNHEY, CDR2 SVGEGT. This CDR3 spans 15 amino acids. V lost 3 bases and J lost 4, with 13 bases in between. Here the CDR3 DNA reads TGTGCCAGCAGTTATACAGGCACCGTATACAATGAGCAGTTCTTC. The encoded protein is CASSYTGTVYNEQFF.

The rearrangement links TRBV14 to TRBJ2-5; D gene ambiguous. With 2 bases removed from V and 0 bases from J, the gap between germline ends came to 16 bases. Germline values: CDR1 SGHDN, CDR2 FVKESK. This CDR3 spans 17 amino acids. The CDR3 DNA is TGTGCCAGCAGCCAATATCGCGGCACAACGGACCAAGAGACCCAGTACTTC. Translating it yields CASSQYRGTTDQETQYF. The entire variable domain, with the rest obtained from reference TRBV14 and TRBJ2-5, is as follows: EAGVTQFPSHSVIEKGQTVTLRCDPISGHDNLYWYRRVMGKEIKFLLHFVKESKQDESGMPNNRFLAERTGGTYSTLKVQPAELEDSGVYFCASSQYRGTTDQETQYFGPGTRLLVL.

The CDR3 DNA sequence: TGTGCCAGCAGTTTTTCCGGGACAGGCTATGGCTACACCTTC. Residues: CASSFSGTGYGYTF. J is TRBJ1-2 and V is TRBV12-3 or TRBV12-4; 8 nucleotides align to TRBD1. Trimming cost V 3 bases and J 4 bases; bases outside gene matches: 4. This CDR3 has 14 amino acids.

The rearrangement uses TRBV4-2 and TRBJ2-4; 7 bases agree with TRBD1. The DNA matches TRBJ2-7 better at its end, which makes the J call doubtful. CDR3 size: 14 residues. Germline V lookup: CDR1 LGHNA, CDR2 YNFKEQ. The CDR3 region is CASSQGGQWGEQYF. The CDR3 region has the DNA TGTGCCAGCAGCCAAGGGGGACAGTGGGGCGAGCAGTACTTC.

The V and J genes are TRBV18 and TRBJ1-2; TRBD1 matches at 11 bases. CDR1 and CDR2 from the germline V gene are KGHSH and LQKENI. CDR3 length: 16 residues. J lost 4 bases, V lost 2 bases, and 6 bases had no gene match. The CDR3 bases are TGTGCCAGCTCACCAACCGGACAGGGGGCCGTCTATGGCTACACCTTC. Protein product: CASSPTGQGAVYGYTF. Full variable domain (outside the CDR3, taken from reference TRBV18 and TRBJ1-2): NAGVMQNPRHLVRRRGQEARLRCSPMKGHSHVYWYRQLPEEGLKFMVYLQKENIIDESGMPKERFSAEFPKEGPSILRIQQVVRGDSAAYFCASSPTGQGAVYGYTFGSGTRLTVV.

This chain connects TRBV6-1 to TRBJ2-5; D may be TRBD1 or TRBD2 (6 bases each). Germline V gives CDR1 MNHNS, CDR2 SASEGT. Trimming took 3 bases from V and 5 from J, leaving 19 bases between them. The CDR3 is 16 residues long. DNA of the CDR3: TGTGCCAGCAGTGAGAGGGGGGAGCGGTACTCGGAGACCCAGTACTTC. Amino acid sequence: CASSERGERYSETQYF.

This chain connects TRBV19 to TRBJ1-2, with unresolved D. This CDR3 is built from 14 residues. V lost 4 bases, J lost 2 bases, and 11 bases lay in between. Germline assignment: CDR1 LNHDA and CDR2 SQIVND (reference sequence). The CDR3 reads CASSNAGDNYGYTF. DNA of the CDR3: TGTGCCAGTAGTAACGCAGGTGACAACTATGGCTACACCTTC.

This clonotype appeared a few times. The DNA of the CDR3 is TGTGCCAGCAGTGGACAGGGTTGGAATGAGCAGTTCTTC. Translation: CASSGQGWNEQFF. The gene calls are TRBV2 and TRBJ2-1, with 7 bases fitting TRBD1. Trimming removed 4 bases from V and 7 bases from J; junction bases left unmatched: 4. The CDR3 runs 13 residues. The germline V gene encodes CDR1 SNHLY and CDR2 FYNNEI.

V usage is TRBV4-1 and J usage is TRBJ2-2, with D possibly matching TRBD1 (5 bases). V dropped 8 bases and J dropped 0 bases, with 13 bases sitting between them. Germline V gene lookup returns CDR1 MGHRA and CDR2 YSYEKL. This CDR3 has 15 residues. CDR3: CASAPQGANTGELFF. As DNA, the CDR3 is TGCGCCAGCGCACCTCAGGGCGCGAACACCGGGGAGCTGTTTTTT.

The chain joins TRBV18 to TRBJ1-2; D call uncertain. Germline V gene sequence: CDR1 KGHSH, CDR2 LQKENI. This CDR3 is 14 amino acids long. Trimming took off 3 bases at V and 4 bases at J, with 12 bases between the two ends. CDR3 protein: CASSPTDEVYGYTF. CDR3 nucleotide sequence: TGTGCCAGCTCACCTACGGACGAAGTCTATGGCTACACCTTC.

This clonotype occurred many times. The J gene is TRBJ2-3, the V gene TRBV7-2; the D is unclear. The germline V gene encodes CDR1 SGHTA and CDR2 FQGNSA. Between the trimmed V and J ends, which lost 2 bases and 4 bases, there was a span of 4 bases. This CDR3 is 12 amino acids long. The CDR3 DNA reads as TGTGCCAGCAGCTTATCCCCAGATACGCAGTATTTT. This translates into CASSLSPDTQYF.